The 22 T cell receptor beta chains reported below all come from one sample, sequenced in a study of tissue T cells after allogeneic stem cell transplantation. Produced via immunoSEQ multiplex PCR; TCRdb's table is partial and in-frame only. The sample gives several thousand clones, about 50% of which show up once; around 15% is in the top ten. Time point here: mouse harvest day 14 after allogeneic transplant. Mouse grafts combined 10^7 T-cell-depleted bone marrow cells with 10^6 splenic CD5+ T cells. Sequencing was done on a sample of gut tissue. Receptor source: a female BALB/c mouse given C57BL/6 T cells with graft-versus-host disease after an allogeneic hematopoietic cell transplant.

This clone was counted between two and nine times. Here the gene names and germline are mouse. The covered CDR3 bases are TGTGCCAGCAGTCTGTCTGGGAGAGGAAATACGCTCTAT. Its protein product is CASSLSGRGNTLY. From start to end, the CDR3 is CASSLSGRGNTLYF. The chain links TRBV26 to TRBJ1-3, with D unclear. Read sequence stops 1 residue before the CDR3 end, and the germline J gene provides the missing end. Germline-derived CDR1 and CDR2 are KGHPV and FQNQEV (reference sequence). V lost 0 bases and J 4 bases, leaving 7 bases between the germline ends. There are 14 residues in the CDR3.

This clone came up once. The gene symbols are mouse symbols. The read is 1 residue too short to cover the CDR3 end, so that end is filled in from the germline J gene. The J gene is TRBJ1-4, the V gene TRBV5; perhaps TRBD1 as D (6 bases). Between the trimmed V and J ends, which lost 3 bases and 4 bases, there was a span of 9 bases. This CDR3 region has 14 residues. Germline V lookup: CDR1 LGHNA, CDR2 YNLKQL (reference sequence). The CDR3 loop is CASSHAGVNERLFF. Partial CDR3 DNA: TGTGCCAGCAGCCACGCAGGGGTCAACGAAAGATTATTT.

Turning to this clone: Genes and germline come from the mouse. The observed sequence ends 1 residue before the CDR3 terminus, with the missing tail filled in from the germline J gene. The chain recombines TRBV26 with TRBJ2-5, with no clear D. Trimming shortened V by 5 bases and J by 0 bases, and 9 bases separated the two germline ends. CDR1 is KGHPV, CDR2 FQNQEV, per germline (reference sequence). This CDR3 region has 14 residues. CDR3 bases read: TGTGCCAGCAGTTTCCAGATTAACCAAGACACCCAGTAC. Protein sequence: CASSFQINQDTQY. The CDR3 in its entirety is CASSFQINQDTQYF.

About this clone: Gene and germline names: mouse. Read sequence stops 1 residue before the CDR3 end, and the germline J gene provides the missing end. The chain has TRBV26 and TRBJ1-4; perhaps TRBD1 as D (5 bases). V lost 3 bases and J 7 bases, leaving 12 bases between the germline ends. This CDR3 comprises 14 residues. The germline V gene has CDR1 KGHPV and CDR2 FQNQEV (reference sequence). The CDR3 bases that were read are TGTGCCAGCAGTCTAGGGCAGGGAGGCGAAAGATTATTT. This gives the protein CASSLGQGGERLF. The CDR3, in full, reads CASSLGQGGERLFF.

Comments on this clone: Mouse germline and gene names are used. CDR3 protein: CASSLEHRADTQYF. The part of the CDR3 DNA that was read is TGTGCCAGCTCTCTCGAACACAGGGCAGACACCCAGTAC. The gene calls are TRBV12-2 and TRBJ2-5, with D maybe TRBD1 (6 bases). Read sequence stops 1 residue before the CDR3 end, and the germline J gene provides the missing end. CDR3 length: 14 residues. V was shortened by 0 bases and J by 5 bases, with 11 bases between the two germline ends. Germline CDR1 is SGHLS and CDR2 is HYDKME.

Within the sample, this clone is medium-sized. Gene names are mouse gene names. The CDR3 goes on 1 residue after the read ends, and that part is filled in from the germline J gene. The chain joins TRBV15 to TRBJ2-7; D not certain. The CDR3 extends over 12 amino acids. Per germline, CDR1 SGHND and CDR2 FRSKSL. The ends were cut back, 3 bases at V and 4 bases at J, with 7 bases in the middle. The covered CDR3 bases are TGTGCCAGCAGTTTTGGTCAATATGAACAGTAC. Translation: CASSFGQYEQY. The CDR3 in full is CASSFGQYEQYF.

Note on this clone: All gene names here are mouse names. The missing CDR3 end, 1 residue past where the read stops, is filled in from the germline J gene. The chain links TRBV5 to TRBJ1-1, with D tentatively TRBD1 (5 bases). Germline values: CDR1 LGHNA, CDR2 YNLKQL (reference sequence). The V gene lost 0 bases and the J gene lost 1 base, with 6 bases spanning the gap. This CDR3 contains 14 residues. Incomplete CDR3 DNA: TGTGCCAGCAGCCAAGATGGGGGAAACACAGAAGTCTTC. Translated: CASSQDGGNTEVF. Given in full, the CDR3 is CASSQDGGNTEVFF.

This clone has only a few counts. The gene names given are mouse names. The read is 1 residue too short to cover the CDR3 end, so that end is filled in from the germline J gene. This rearrangement joins TRBV16 to TRBJ2-7; D might be TRBD1 (6 bases). Between the trimmed V and J ends, which lost 1 base and 0 bases, there was a span of 7 bases. Looked up from germline, CDR1 is SGHSA and CDR2 is FRNQAP. CDR3 length equals 14 residues. The DNA read from the CDR3 is TGTGCAAGCAGCTTAGGGGACACCTCCTATGAACAGTAC. Amino acids: CASSLGDTSYEQY. Given in full, the CDR3 is CASSLGDTSYEQYF.

On this clone: Gene labels here are mouse ones. CDR3 sequence: CASSRDWGEREQYF. The part of the CDR3 DNA that was read is TGTGCCAGCTCTCGGGACTGGGGGGAGAGGGAACAGTAC. The rearrangement joins TRBV12-2 to TRBJ2-7, with 12 bases lining up with TRBD2. The sequence runs out 1 residue before the end of the CDR3; the remainder is reconstructed from the germline J gene. Germline CDR1 SGHLS, CDR2 HYDKME. The V segment lost 2 bases and the J segment 7 bases; nucleotides outside the gene matches: 5. The CDR3 covers 14 residues. Drawing the rest from reference TRBV12-2 and TRBJ2-7, the complete variable domain is NSGVVQSPRYIIKGKGERSILKCIPISGHLSVAWYQQTQGQELKFFIQHYDKMERDKGNLPSRFSVQQFDDYHSEMNMSALELEDSAVYFCASSRDWGEREQYFGPGTRLTVL.

On this clone itself: The gene names given are mouse names. The CDR3 is cut off 1 residue early in the read; its end comes from the germline J gene. The J gene is TRBJ2-2, the V gene TRBV12-1; D is perhaps TRBD1 (5 bases). The CDR3 is 13 amino acids. Per germline, CDR1 SGHSN and CDR2 HYEKVE. Trimming cost V 4 bases and J 0 bases, with 5 bases left between them. The CDR3 bases that were read are TGTGCCAGCTCAGGGGCAAACACCGGGCAGCTCTAC. The encoded protein is CASSGANTGQLY. The full CDR3 sequence reads CASSGANTGQLYF.

In the case of this clone: Each gene name is a mouse one. The CDR3 end lies 1 residue beyond the end of the read and is filled in from the germline J gene. J is TRBJ2-4 and V is TRBV26, with unresolved D. The CDR3 is made up of 13 amino acids. V was trimmed by 6 bases and J by 1 base, leaving 8 bases between them. Germline V gene lookup returns CDR1 KGHPV and CDR2 FQNQEV (reference sequence). CDR3 bases read: TGTGCCAGCAGGGGCGCGGGTCAAAACACCTTGTAC. This translates into CASRGAGQNTLY. The entire CDR3 sequence reads CASRGAGQNTLYF.

This clone was observed a handful of times. Germline and genes here are mouse. The read halts 1 residue ahead of the CDR3 end, with the missing end drawn from the germline J gene. This chain connects TRBV31 to TRBJ1-3, with a tentative D call TRBD1 (5 bases). Germline V lookup: CDR1 GKSSPN, CDR2 SITVG. This CDR3 is built from 14 residues. With 0 bases removed from V and 2 bases from J, the gap between germline ends came to 8 bases. CDR3 bases read: TGTGCCTGGAGTCTAGTGGGACCTGGAAATACGCTCTAT. Translating gives CAWSLVGPGNTLY. From start to end, the CDR3 is CAWSLVGPGNTLYF.

This clone occurred a few times. The listed genes are named as in mouse. CDR3 loop: CASSTVFAEQFF. The CDR3 bases that were read are TGTGCCAGCAGTACTGTCTTCGCTGAGCAGTTC. This chain joins TRBV15 and TRBJ2-1, with no clear D. The read ends 1 residue before the CDR3 terminus; that terminus is restored from the germline J gene. Germline V lookup: CDR1 SGHND, CDR2 FRSKSL. Trimming took 5 bases from V and 7 from J, leaving 9 bases between them. CDR3 length equals 12 residues.

Comments on this clone: Mouse names are used for the genes. The CDR3 end is not reached by the read, which stops 1 residue before it; the germline J gene fills it in. This chain connects TRBV5 to TRBJ2-5; 11 bases fit TRBD2. CDR1 is LGHNA and CDR2 is YNLKQL in the germline V gene (reference sequence). Trimming removed 0 bases from V and 5 bases from J; junction bases left unmatched: 4. The CDR3 spans 16 residues. CDR3 bases read: TGTGCCAGCAGCCAAGACGACTGGGGGGGACGAGACACCCAGTAC. As protein: CASSQDDWGGRDTQY. The whole CDR3 sequence reads CASSQDDWGGRDTQYF.

This clone was counted a single time. Genes and germline come from the mouse. With the read ending 1 residue before the CDR3 end, the germline J gene is used to fill in that end. The chain employs TRBV15 and TRBJ2-1; possibly TRBD1 for D (5 bases). CDR3 length: 14 residues. Trimming removed 5 bases from V and 2 bases from J, with 10 bases in between. Germline CDR1 reads SGHND; CDR2 reads FRSKSL. The CDR3 bases that were read are TGTGCCAGCAGTCCTCGACAGCACTATGCTGAGCAGTTC. Protein sequence: CASSPRQHYAEQF. The entire CDR3 reads CASSPRQHYAEQFF.

To note about this clone: Gene names refer to mouse genes. The read halts 1 residue ahead of the CDR3 end, with the missing end drawn from the germline J gene. The V gene is TRBV13-2, the J gene TRBJ2-5; maybe TRBD2 (6 bases). The CDR3 has 11 amino acids. The V gene's germline CDR1 is NNHNN and CDR2 SYGAGS (reference sequence). With 2 bases removed from V and 8 bases from J, the gap between germline ends came to 6 bases. The sequenced CDR3 bases are TGTGCCAGCGGTGAGGGGGGCACCCAGTAC. Amino acids: CASGEGGTQY. The full CDR3 reads CASGEGGTQYF.

Only a few counts were recorded for this clone. Gene names and germline refer to mouse. The read ends 1 residue before the CDR3 terminus; that terminus is restored from the germline J gene. The chain uses TRBV13-3 and TRBJ1-3, with unresolved D. The germline gives CDR1 NNHDY, CDR2 SYVADS. The CDR3 loop spans 13 amino acids. Trimming took off 8 bases at V and 0 bases at J, with 9 bases between the two ends. The CDR3 here is CARDLNSGNTLYF. The covered CDR3 bases are TGTGCCAGAGACCTTAATTCTGGAAATACGCTCTAT.

This clone counts as medium-sized. Gene names and germline refer to mouse. The read ends 1 residue early relative to the CDR3; the germline J gene fills the gap. The chain recombines TRBV5 with TRBJ2-7; TRBD2 matches 9 bases. This CDR3 spans 15 amino acids. Germline loops: CDR1 LGHNA, CDR2 YNLKQL (reference sequence). V gave up 0 bases and J gave up 4 bases; unmatched junction bases: 4. CDR3 amino acids: CASSQEMGGPYEQYF. The CDR3 DNA, read in part, is TGTGCCAGCAGCCAAGAGATGGGGGGGCCATATGAACAGTAC.

Comments on this clone: All gene names here are mouse names. Read sequence stops 1 residue before the CDR3 end, and the germline J gene provides the missing end. V is TRBV12-2 and J is TRBJ2-7; TRBD2 aligns across 10 bases. This CDR3 contains 16 residues. Germline V CDR1 and CDR2: SGHLS, HYDKME. After removal of 3 bases from V and 0 bases from J, the junction contained 7 bases not matched to a gene. The covered CDR3 bases are TGTGCCAGCTCTTCGGGACTGGGGCCGAGCTCCTATGAACAGTAC. Translating gives CASSSGLGPSSYEQY. In full, the CDR3 is CASSSGLGPSSYEQYF.

Note on this clone: Genes here carry mouse names. The CDR3 bases that were read are TGTGCCAGCAGTCTGTCGTCCAGGGGAGGAGTCTTC. Residues: CASSLSSRGGVF. The whole CDR3 sequence is CASSLSSRGGVFF. This chain uses TRBV26 with TRBJ1-1; D is perhaps TRBD1 (6 bases). Read sequence stops 1 residue before the CDR3 end, and the germline J gene provides the missing end. Trimming took 0 bases from V and 10 from J, leaving 12 bases between them. CDR1 is KGHPV, CDR2 FQNQEV, per germline (reference sequence). The CDR3 is 13 amino acids. Drawing the rest from reference TRBV26 and TRBJ1-1, the complete variable domain is NSKVIQTPRYLVKGQGQKAKMRCIPEKGHPVVFWYQQNKNNEFKFLINFQNQEVLQQIDMTEKRFSAECPSNSPCSLEIQSSEAGDSALYLCASSLSSRGGVFFGKGTRLTVV.

On this clone itself: Genes here carry mouse names. The sequenced fragment ends 1 residue before the CDR3 boundary, so the rest is inferred from the germline J gene. V gene TRBV26 combines with J gene TRBJ2-1; 9 bases match TRBD1. The junction had 4 bases not matched to a gene; V was cut back by 6 bases and J by 7 bases. The CDR3 spans 13 residues. Germline V CDR1 and CDR2: KGHPV, FQNQEV (reference sequence). Incomplete CDR3 DNA: TGTGCCAGCAGCTCGACAGGGGGGGCTGAGCAGTTC. This sequence encodes CASSSTGGAEQF. The whole CDR3 region reads CASSSTGGAEQFF.

This clone was recorded once. Genes and germline come from the mouse. The read terminates 1 residue before the CDR3 end, so the remaining end is supplied by the germline J gene. Additional DNA sequences in this sample encode the identical CDR3. The V gene is TRBV16, the J gene TRBJ2-5; TRBD1 matches 7 bases. Germline V gene lookup returns CDR1 SGHSA and CDR2 FRNQAP. The CDR3 has 13 amino acids. Trimming at V came to 6 bases and at J to 5 bases, leaving 5 bases not matched to a gene. This chain's CDR3 is CASSHRGRDTQYF. The CDR3 DNA, read in part, is TGTGCAAGCAGTCACAGGGGTCGAGACACCCAGTAC.